The T cell receptor (beta chain) under discussion was sequenced for a study of technical replicates of blood from a few donors (dated by TCRdb to the late 2010s). In the case of this clone: Its antigen is still unknown. Qualities for individual bases were not recorded, and no much larger clone is one base off.

Libraries were constructed by the immunoSEQ multiplex PCR assay. TCRdb took over this immuneACCESS table, retaining in-frame rearrangements with V and J assigned. Such tables are incomplete; in checked studies, under half of the missing clones stem from an unresolved V gene, and the remainder is unexplained. The sample includes around 50,000 clones, with 92% observed a single time. The biggest ten clones account for around 3.9% of the sample. From the cysteine up to the phenylalanine, the CDR3 has a length of 14 residues. Kept here is only the CDR3 DNA, which spans 42 bases and is read in frame from base 1. CDR1 and CDR2 were assigned from the germline V gene as SGHRS and YFSETQ. Unmatched junction bases come to 8, with V trimmed by 6 bases and J by 3 bases.

This sequence originates from a human donor in good health. Some clones in this sample may be carry-over from other donors' samples. The material sequenced was PBMCs. The chain is encoded by TRBV5-1 joined to TRBJ2-7, and 8 junction bases match TRBD2. The nucleotides are TGCGCCAGCACCCCCGCGGGGGGAGTCTACGAGCAGTACTTC. Its translation is CASTPAGGVYEQYF.